Listed below are T cell receptor beta chains from one sample, sequenced in a study of blood T cell repertoires in COVID-19. Data came from immunoSEQ multiplex PCR; TCRdb stores just in-frame clones and leaves some out. The sample contains around 130,000 clones, 82% of which appear only once. The sample was peripheral blood. These TCRs come from a woman aged 65 to 85 with acute or convalescent COVID-19. The CDR3 runs from the conserved cysteine through the conserved F or W. Fields, in order: V gene, D gene, clone size, J gene, CDR3 protein, CDR3 DNA. The D gene is left open where the match is weak. The size field is filled for only some rows; it gives once, few, many or a size class.

TRBV5-1,TRBD1,few,TRBJ2-3,CASSLQGVYTDTQYF,TGCGCCAGCAGCCTACAGGGGGTTTACACAGATACGCAGTATTTT
TRBV30,.,.,TRBJ2-5,CAWSLGGAETQYF,TGTGCCTGGAGCCTGGGGGGTGCCGAGACCCAGTACTTC
TRBV20-1,.,.,TRBJ1-1,CSASDTGNTEAFF,TGCAGTGCTAGTGACACGGGTAACACTGAAGCTTTCTTT
TRBV3-1/TRBV3-2,.,.,TRBJ1-1,CASSQDNRNTEAFF,TGTGCCAGCAGCCAAGATAACAGGAACACTGAAGCTTTCTTT
TRBV9,TRBD2,.,TRBJ2-7,CASSPRPWGGLHEQYF,TGTGCCAGCAGCCCGAGACCTTGGGGGGGTCTCCACGAGCAGTACTTC
TRBV24-1,.,.,TRBJ1-2,CATSDLRGYTF,TGTGCCACCAGTGATTTGCGGGGCTACACCTTC
TRBV11-1,.,.,TRBJ1-6,CASSLDGRVGSPLHF,TGTGCCAGCAGCTTGGATGGCAGGGTTGGATCACCCCTCCACTTT
TRBV5-6,.,.,TRBJ2-2,CASSSPWAPGGNTGELFF,TGTGCCAGCAGTTCCCCCTGGGCCCCAGGAGGTAACACCGGGGAGCTGTTTTTT
TRBV19,TRBD2,.,TRBJ2-1,CASKQRGGRNEQFF,TGTGCCAGTAAACAGCGGGGGGGCCGCAATGAGCAGTTCTTC
TRBV7-9,.,.,TRBJ2-1,CASSLSSSYNEQFF,TGTGCCAGCAGCTTAAGTAGCTCCTACAATGAGCAGTTCTTC
TRBV4-2,.,.,TRBJ2-1,CASSQVGASISYNEQFF,TGTGCCAGCAGCCAAGTGGGCGCTAGCATCTCCTACAATGAGCAGTTCTTC
TRBV3-1/TRBV3-2,.,.,TRBJ1-2,CASSLIFRGDYGYTF,TGTGCCAGCAGCCTAATTTTCCGGGGAGACTATGGCTACACCTTC
TRBV23-1,TRBD1,.,TRBJ1-1,CASGVYRGENTEAFF,TGCGCCAGCGGAGTTTACAGGGGGGAGAACACTGAAGCTTTCTTT
TRBV14,.,few,TRBJ1-2,CASSHAPTTWAF,TGTGCCAGCAGCCACGCGCCAACTACATGGGCCTTC
TRBV30,TRBD1,.,TRBJ1-2,CAWKVGGRAAPGYTF,TGTGCCTGGAAGGTAGGGGGCCGGGCAGCTCCTGGCTACACCTTC
TRBV7-6,.,.,TRBJ1-4,CASSLLRGEGTNEKLFF,TGTGCCAGCAGCCTGCTTCGGGGAGAGGGCACTAATGAAAAACTGTTTTTT
TRBV5-4,.,once,TRBJ2-2,CASSSRTGAGELFF,TGTGCCAGCAGCTCGCGGACGGGAGCCGGGGAGCTGTTTTTT
TRBV19,.,.,TRBJ1-4,CASSSEALHWATNEKLFF,TGTGCCAGTAGTTCAGAGGCCCTCCACTGGGCAACTAATGAAAAACTGTTTTTT
TRBV4-1,.,.,TRBJ1-2,CASSQDLVNYGYTF,TGCGCCAGCAGCCAAGATCTAGTTAACTATGGCTACACCTTC
TRBV5-1,.,.,TRBJ1-2,CASSLEQAFNYGYTF,TGCGCCAGCAGCTTGGAACAGGCGTTTAACTATGGCTACACCTTC
TRBV9,TRBD1,.,TRBJ2-2,CASSGTGGVGELFF,TGTGCCAGCAGCGGTACAGGGGGCGTCGGGGAGCTGTTTTTT
TRBV19,TRBD1,.,TRBJ1-2,CASSTTGQGYGYTF,TGTGCCAGTAGTACCACGGGACAGGGTTATGGCTACACCTTC
TRBV6-5,TRBD1,.,TRBJ1-2,CASSQRDRPNYGYTF,TGTGCCAGCAGTCAACGGGACAGGCCCAACTATGGCTACACCTTC
TRBV19,.,few,TRBJ1-2,CASSMELVQFNYGYTF,TGTGCCAGTAGTATGGAGCTCGTCCAATTCAACTATGGCTACACCTTC
TRBV10-3,.,.,TRBJ1-2,CAISEITSDYGYTF,TGTGCCATCAGTGAGATTACTTCGGACTATGGCTACACCTTC
TRBV4-3,TRBD1,.,TRBJ1-5,CASSPTTGTQPQHF,TGCGCCAGCAGCCCTACGACAGGGACCCAGCCCCAGCATTTT
TRBV5-1,TRBD1,.,TRBJ2-3,CASSFHGQGWGTDTQYF,TGCGCCAGCAGCTTCCATGGACAGGGCTGGGGCACAGATACGCAGTATTTT
TRBV11-3,TRBD1,.,TRBJ1-2,CATQGAGGYTF,TGTGCCACCCAGGGGGCAGGGGGCTACACCTTC
TRBV5-1,TRBD1,.,TRBJ2-5,CASSGGQGAETQYF,TGCGCCAGCAGCGGGGGACAGGGTGCCGAGACCCAGTACTTC
TRBV12-3/TRBV12-4,.,.,TRBJ2-5,CASRWGEEETQYF,TGTGCCAGCAGGTGGGGGGAGGAAGAGACCCAGTACTTC
TRBV5-1,.,.,TRBJ2-5,CASSLLGRGETQYF,TGCGCCAGCAGCTTGTTAGGCAGGGGAGAGACCCAGTACTTC
TRBV6-5,.,.,TRBJ1-2,CASSQGPYGYTF,TGTGCCAGCAGTCAGGGGCCCTATGGCTACACCTTC
TRBV6-5,.,.,TRBJ2-4,CASRGTGENIQYF,TGTGCCAGCAGAGGGACGGGAGAAAACATTCAGTACTTC
TRBV9,TRBD1,.,TRBJ2-3,CASSPSAGTGLQDTQYF,TGTGCCAGCAGCCCATCAGCCGGGACAGGGCTTCAAGATACGCAGTATTTT